A single sample is the source of the 19 T cell receptor beta chains below, sequenced in a study of cytomegalovirus exposure and HLA in healthy donors (dated by TCRdb to 2016 to 2017). Libraries were built with the immunoSEQ multiplex PCR assay. The multiplex PCR relied on a mix of 60 forward primers for TCR Vbeta segments and 13 reverse primers for TCR Jbeta segments. TCRdb's version of the immuneACCESS table is confined to in-frame rearrangements and falls short of the full clone set. An unresolved V gene accounts for under half of the shortfall where checked; the remainder is of unknown origin. The sample yields 76,000 or so clones; around 70% were counted once. The leading ten clones occupy about 16% of the sample. Sequenced sample: PBMCs. These TCRs come from a woman in her thirties or forties in good health and CMV-seropositive.

J is TRBJ1-1 and V is TRBV7-9; unclear D gene. The CDR3 length is 14 residues. V lost 5 bases, J lost 1 base, and 11 bases lay in between. Germline V gene sequence: CDR1 SEHNR, CDR2 FQNEAQ (reference sequence). CDR3 coding DNA: TGTGCCAGCAGCCGAGTAGAGCGGAACACTGAAGCTTTCTTT. This encodes CASSRVERNTEAFF. The entire variable domain, with the rest obtained from reference TRBV7-9 and TRBJ1-1, is as follows: DTGVSQNPRHKITKRGQNVTFRCDPISEHNRLYWYRQTLGQGPEFLTYFQNEAQLEKSRLLSDRFSAERPKGSFSTLEIQRTEQGDSAMYLCASSRVERNTEAFFGQGTRLTVV.

CDR3 bases: TGTGCCAGCAGGAGTTCCGGGGCCAACGTCCTGACTTTC. Amino acids: CASRSSGANVLTF. This chain uses TRBV27 with TRBJ2-6, with unresolved D. The V gene's germline CDR1 is MNHEY and CDR2 SMNVEV (reference sequence). Trimming pared 6 bases from V and 4 bases from J, leaving 7 bases between. The length of the CDR3 is 13 residues. Full variable domain (remainder filled in from reference TRBV27 and TRBJ2-6): EAQVTQNPRYLITVTGKKLTVTCSQNMNHEYMSWYRQDPGLGLRQIYYSMNVEVTDKGDVPEGYKVSRKEKRNFPLILESPSPNQTSLYFCASRSSGANVLTFGAGSRLTVL.

This clone was seen once. V is TRBV7-9 and J is TRBJ2-5; maybe TRBD2 (6 bases). This CDR3 is built from 15 residues. The V gene's germline CDR1 is SEHNR and CDR2 FQNEAQ (reference sequence). V shed 2 bases and J shed 1 base, with 11 bases lying between them. The CDR3 reads CASSLPSGVQETQYF. The CDR3 region has the DNA TGTGCCAGCAGCTTACCTTCGGGAGTCCAAGAGACCCAGTACTTC.

V gene TRBV7-6 combines with J gene TRBJ2-1, with 10 bases identical to TRBD2. Germline V gene data show CDR1 as SGHVS and CDR2 as FNYEAQ. V was pared by 5 bases and J by 7 bases, with 11 bases of the junction left unmatched. The CDR3 totals 16 residues. In DNA form, the CDR3 reads TGTGCCAGCAGCCCCGGCCTAGCGGGAGTCCGGAATGAGCAGTTCTTC. Its translation is CASSPGLAGVRNEQFF.

This clone has more than one count but fewer than ten. The chain carries TRBV10-2 and TRBJ2-1; 9 nucleotides agree with TRBD2. The V and J ends lost 7 bases and 4 bases, in that order; junction bases with no gene match: 14. Per germline, CDR1 WSHSY and CDR2 SAAADI. The CDR3 has 17 amino acids. Here the CDR3 reads CASKGGGGANRYNEQFF. The DNA of the CDR3 is TGCGCCAGCAAGGGGGGCGGGGGGGCCAATCGTTACAATGAGCAGTTCTTC.

J is TRBJ1-5 and V is TRBV30, with D maybe TRBD1 (5 bases). Germline lookup yields CDR1 GTSNPN and CDR2 SVGIG (reference sequence). CDR3 length: 13 amino acids. Deletions cut 5 bases from V and 3 bases from J, with 11 bases between. This chain's CDR3 is CAWDRGNNQPQHF. DNA for the CDR3: TGTGCCTGGGATAGGGGAAACAATCAGCCCCAGCATTTT.

The chain is built from TRBV28 and TRBJ2-2; 7 nucleotides agree with TRBD1. After removal of 6 bases from V and 2 bases from J, the junction contained 9 bases not matched to a gene. This CDR3 spans 16 amino acids. Germline assignment: CDR1 MDHEN and CDR2 SYDVKM. The CDR3 DNA follows: TGTGCCAGCAGGAATACCGGGACAGTCAACACCGGGGAGCTGTTTTTT. It specifies CASRNTGTVNTGELFF.

As regards this clone: One end of the junction does not line up with germline, which may come from a read error. V usage is TRBV7-3 and J usage is TRBJ1-2; 8 positions agree with TRBD1. The CDR3 runs to 13 residues. The V gene's germline CDR1 is SGHTA and CDR2 FQGTGA. CDR3 sequence reads: CASSLFRGQAVIF. CDR3 coding DNA: TGTGCCAGCAGCTTATTCCGGGGACAGGCCGTCATCTTC.

This clone was detected ten times or more. The rearrangement uses TRBV7-2 and TRBJ1-5, with D maybe TRBD1 (5 bases). This CDR3 is built from 13 residues. V was clipped by 5 bases and J by 4 bases, with 9 bases between them. Germline V gene sequence: CDR1 SGHTA, CDR2 FQGNSA. The CDR3 DNA follows: TGTGCCAGCAGCAACGACAGAAATCAGCCCCAGCATTTT. The encoded protein is CASSNDRNQPQHF. The variable domain in full, with the rest retrieved from reference TRBV7-2 and TRBJ1-5, is GAGVSQSPSNKVTEKGKDVELRCDPISGHTALYWYRQSLGQGLEFLIYFQGNSAPDKSGLPSDRFSAERTGGSVSTLTIQRTQQEDSAVYLCASSNDRNQPQHFGDGTRLSIL.

This chain joins TRBV5-1 and TRBJ2-5, with TRBD2 identical over 9 bases. The end of the DNA aligns better with TRBJ2-7, so the J call may be wrong. Germline lookup yields CDR1 SGHRS and CDR2 YFSETQ. The CDR3 is made up of 14 amino acids. CDR3 sequence: CASSSSGGTYEQYF. In DNA form, the CDR3 reads TGCGCCAGCAGTAGTAGCGGGGGTACCTACGAGCAGTACTTC.

This rearrangement joins TRBV29-1 to TRBJ2-1; no firm D call. Germline V CDR1 and CDR2: SQVTM, ANQGSEA. The CDR3 is 14 residues long. The ends were cut back, 3 bases at V and 5 bases at J, with 14 bases in the middle. The CDR3 nucleotides read TGCAGCGTTGAGTCCCGTACAAAACACAATGAGCAGTTCTTC. It translates to CSVESRTKHNEQFF.

The chain carries TRBV11-2 and TRBJ2-1; D gene unclear. With 4 bases removed from V and 6 bases from J, the gap between germline ends came to 7 bases. Germline assignment: CDR1 SGHAT and CDR2 FQNNGV. The CDR3 spans 12 residues. This chain's CDR3 is CASSSTTNEQFF. CDR3 in DNA: TGTGCCAGCAGCTCGACAACCAATGAGCAGTTCTTC.

This clone was observed once. V usage is TRBV6-5 and J usage is TRBJ2-2; TRBD1 agrees at 10 bases. CDR1 and CDR2 (germline): MNHEY, SVGAGI. After removal of 6 bases from V and 3 bases from J, the junction contained 4 bases not matched to a gene. This CDR3 is built from 15 residues. This chain's CDR3 is CASRRDRGYTGELFF. CDR3 nucleotides: TGTGCCAGCAGAAGGGACAGGGGCTACACCGGGGAGCTGTTTTTT.

V usage is TRBV28 and J usage is TRBJ1-5, with D uncertain. The germline V gene has CDR1 MDHEN and CDR2 SYDVKM. The CDR3 is 13 residues long. Trimming removed 9 bases from V and 2 bases from J, with 11 bases in between. CDR3 sequence reads: CASSREGNQPQHF. The DNA for the CDR3 is TGTGCCAGTAGTCGCGAAGGCAATCAGCCCCAGCATTTT.

The gene calls are TRBV27 and TRBJ2-7; TRBD2 matches at 11 bases. The CDR3 totals 18 residues. Germline CDR1 MNHEY, CDR2 SMNVEV (reference sequence). Trimming removed 1 base from V and 0 bases from J; junction bases left unmatched: 8. The CDR3 reads CASSLLGPLAGASYEQYF. The CDR3 nucleotides read TGTGCCAGCAGTTTATTAGGTCCACTAGCGGGAGCCTCCTACGAGCAGTACTTC.

The rearrangement joins TRBV25-1 to TRBJ1-4, with TRBD1 matching over 9 bases. CDR1 and CDR2 (germline): MGHDK, SYGVNS. The J segment lost 10 bases and the V segment lost 3 bases, leaving 9 bases of the junction unmatched. The CDR3 is 15 amino acids. The CDR3 protein is CASSDSGTGKGKLFF. For the CDR3, the DNA is TGTGCCAGCAGTGACTCCGGGACAGGGAAAGGAAAACTGTTTTTT.

The chain combines TRBV5-8 with TRBJ1-5, with 8 bases identical to TRBD1. Trimming cost V 4 bases and J 2 bases; bases outside gene matches: 5. CDR1 is SGHTS and CDR2 is YDEGEE in the germline V gene. The CDR3 length is 15 residues. In DNA, the CDR3 is TGTGCCAGCAGCAGGACAGGGAGTGGCAATCAGCCCCAGCATTTT. Its protein product is CASSRTGSGNQPQHF.

The chain recombines TRBV5-6 with TRBJ2-1, with D unclear. Germline CDR1 SGHDT, CDR2 YYEEEE. The CDR3 is 16 amino acids. V lost 0 bases to trimming and J lost 4 bases, with 14 bases between them. The CDR3 loop reads CASSLDEIILYNEQFF. CDR3 coding DNA: TGTGCCAGCAGCTTGGACGAGATCATTCTTTACAATGAGCAGTTCTTC.

This clone was seen only once. The V gene is TRBV5-1, the J gene TRBJ1-1; a weak D match, TRBD1 (6 bases). The CDR3 sequence is 11 residues long. CDR1 is SGHRS and CDR2 is YFSETQ in the germline V gene. V lost 3 bases and J 8 bases, leaving 8 bases between the germline ends. The CDR3 sequence: CASSSTGEAFF. The CDR3 DNA reads TGCGCCAGCAGCTCCACAGGGGAAGCTTTCTTT.